These 8 T cell receptor beta chains were sequenced from one sample in a study of blood T cell repertoires in COVID-19. Profiling relied on immunoSEQ multiplex PCR, and the TCRdb table lists in-frame clones only, not all of them. The sample has 250,000 to 350,000 clones, 70% to 85% seen once. Material: peripheral blood. The source is a human donor with COVID-19, enrolled during active disease. The donor label of this sample is uncertain.

The V gene is TRBV19, the J gene TRBJ1-1, with a tentative D call TRBD1 (6 bases). The V and J ends lost 3 bases and 3 bases respectively, with 8 bases between them. CDR3 size: 13 residues. The germline V gene has CDR1 LNHDA and CDR2 SQIVND (reference sequence). This CDR3 is CASSIQGYTEAFF. DNA for the CDR3: TGTGCCAGTAGTATCCAGGGGTACACTGAAGCTTTCTTT.

The chain combines TRBV5-1 with TRBJ2-1; 10 bases fit TRBD2. The CDR3 has 14 residues. CDR1 and CDR2 (germline): SGHRS, YFSETQ. The V and J ends lost 7 bases and 10 bases, in that order; junction bases with no gene match: 11. CDR3 region: CASALLLAGNEQFF. CDR3 in DNA: TGCGCCAGCGCCCTCTTACTAGCGGGAAACGAGCAGTTCTTC.

V is TRBV9 and J is TRBJ2-1; TRBD1 matches 8 bases. Germline loops: CDR1 SGDLS, CDR2 YYNGEE. The V and J ends lost 4 bases and 6 bases, in that order; junction bases with no gene match: 12. This CDR3 is built from 16 residues. The CDR3 DNA is TGTGCCAGCAGCTTTCAACCACAGGGGGTCCCCAATGAGCAGTTCTTC. It is translated as CASSFQPQGVPNEQFF.

V and J are TRBV5-5 and TRBJ1-2; 9 bases line up with TRBD1. The germline gives CDR1 SGHKS, CDR2 YYEKEE (reference sequence). Trimming removed 1 base from V and 4 bases from J; junction bases left unmatched: 2. The CDR3 runs 14 residues. This CDR3 is CASSLTGGGYGYTF. The CDR3 coding sequence is TGTGCCAGCAGCTTGACAGGGGGCGGCTATGGCTACACCTTC.

The chain couples TRBV7-9 to TRBJ2-1; 11 positions match TRBD2. CDR3 length: 15 amino acids. Germline values: CDR1 SEHNR, CDR2 FQNEAQ (reference sequence). The V and J ends lost 5 bases and 5 bases, in that order; junction bases with no gene match: 5. This CDR3 is CASSHSGRGNNEQFF. The CDR3 DNA sequence: TGTGCCAGCAGCCATAGCGGGAGGGGGAACAATGAGCAGTTCTTC.

The chain couples TRBV15 to TRBJ2-7; TRBD1 matches 7 bases. This CDR3 region has 14 residues. The V and J ends lost 2 bases and 0 bases, in that order; junction bases with no gene match: 1. The germline CDR1 and CDR2 sequences are LNHNV and YYDKDF (reference sequence). As DNA, the CDR3 is TGTGCCACCAGCAGACGACAGGGCTCCTACGAGCAGTACTTC. Translated: CATSRRQGSYEQYF.

The chain uses TRBV11-2 and TRBJ1-1; 10 bases agree with TRBD1. CDR3 length equals 17 residues. With 5 bases clipped from V and 0 bases from J, the junction kept 9 bases outside the gene matches. CDR1 and CDR2 from the germline V gene are SGHAT and FQNNGV. The CDR3 loop is CASSAPGQGTMNTEAFF. Written as DNA, the CDR3 is TGTGCCAGCAGCGCCCCGGGACAGGGGACCATGAACACTGAAGCTTTCTTT.

This chain uses TRBV3-1 (or the pseudogene TRBV3-2) with TRBJ2-6; D call uncertain. The CDR3 contains 16 residues. V was trimmed by 2 bases and J by 1 base, leaving 9 bases between them. Germline values: CDR1 LGHDT, CDR2 YNNKEL (reference sequence). CDR3 residues: CASSQTFYSGANVLTF. CDR3 in DNA: TGTGCCAGCAGCCAAACTTTCTATTCTGGGGCCAACGTCCTGACTTTC.